This is a list of T cell receptor beta chains from one sample in a study of blood T cell repertoires in COVID-19. TCRdb's table, derived via immunoSEQ multiplex PCR, lists solely in-frame clones and lacks some. The data contain under 350,000 clones, 70% to 90% of them singletons. Sequenced input: PBMCs or T cells enriched from blood (not recorded which). Receptors were obtained from a woman in her thirties or forties with acute COVID-19. Both conserved end residues are part of each CDR3. D genes are given only for firm matches.

v_call,d_call,cdr3_aa
TRBV7-9,TRBD1,CASSLGQGGDHNEKLFF
TRBV7-3,TRBD1,CASSSAQGTEAFF
TRBV11-1,TRBD1,CASSPGTGPTYEQYF
TRBV27,TRBD1,CASSLRRQGSYGYTF
TRBV5-4,TRBD1,CASSSPDRGQYNEQFF
TRBV18,.,CASSSGLLLNTEAFF
TRBV30,.,CAWSWRRYNSRANVLTF
TRBV19,TRBD2,CASSGRALASTYEQYF
TRBV9,.,CASSVGLGGSANEKLFF
TRBV4-2,.,CASSQEQYNEQFF
TRBV12-3/TRBV12-4,.,CASRRTVYGYTF
TRBV11-3,TRBD2,CASSLDGRLAGGYRSYEQYF
TRBV12-3/TRBV12-4,.,CASKVRVDTEAFF
TRBV14,.,CASSQDWQAGTDTQYF
TRBV19,.,CASSKFPSGEQYF
TRBV3-1/TRBV3-2,TRBD1,CASSPTGASGNTIYF
TRBV28,TRBD1,CASSFGLRDRGRTEAFF
TRBV3-1/TRBV3-2,.,CASSENDGGRGQPQHF
TRBV19,TRBD1,CASSMGQGLRNGQYF
TRBV27,.,CASNEFDHSRYEQYF
TRBV18,.,CASSTIKTQYF
TRBV20-1,.,CSASTRRMNTEAFF
TRBV19,TRBD2,CASSISSSGITERAYEQYF
TRBV19,.,CATERRAEAFF
TRBV7-6,TRBD2,CASSINPTSGTQFF
TRBV2,.,CASSVTGGGYEKLFF
TRBV9,TRBD2,CASSVEGASGTTSTDTQYF
TRBV27,.,CASPNNRQANEQFF
TRBV7-8,.,CASSLTRLGEQYF
TRBV6-1,TRBD1,CASSEQGVSGNTIYF
TRBV5-6,TRBD1,CASSADRAFFSGNTIYF
TRBV19,TRBD1,CASSPPRTGGATNEKLFF
TRBV3-1/TRBV3-2,TRBD2,CASTLGRLAGVIRTDTQYF
TRBV5-4,TRBD1,CASSFRQGSRTDTQYF
TRBV2,.,CASRADPNTEAFF
TRBV20-1,.,CSAGSSEQFF
TRBV6-5,TRBD2,CASSLPGLGTQYF
TRBV7-9,TRBD2,CASSLVASGGYNEQFF
TRBV28,TRBD1,CASSLGTGNQPQHF